The T cell receptor (beta chain) described here comes from a study of T-cell reconstitution after alpha-beta-depleted transplantation in children. V dropped 6 bases and J dropped 6 bases, with 9 bases sitting between them. The CDR3 runs to 12 residues. This sample's TCRbeta library carried unique molecular identifier barcodes. MiXCR was run by TCRdb on the PCR reads, yielding one entry per CDR3 protein. The table lists some 400,000 distinct CDR3 sequences, roughly 22% of them singletons. Material: PBMCs from the stem cell graft donor, obtained from the stem cell graft. This TCR derives from a human donor who donated a stem cell graft to a child with acute myeloid leukemia. The rearrangement links TRBV12-3 or TRBV12-4 to TRBJ2-1, with D unresolved. The CDR3 loop is CASREYINEQFF. As DNA, the CDR3 is TGTGCCAGCAGAGAGTATATCAATGAGCAGTTCTTC.